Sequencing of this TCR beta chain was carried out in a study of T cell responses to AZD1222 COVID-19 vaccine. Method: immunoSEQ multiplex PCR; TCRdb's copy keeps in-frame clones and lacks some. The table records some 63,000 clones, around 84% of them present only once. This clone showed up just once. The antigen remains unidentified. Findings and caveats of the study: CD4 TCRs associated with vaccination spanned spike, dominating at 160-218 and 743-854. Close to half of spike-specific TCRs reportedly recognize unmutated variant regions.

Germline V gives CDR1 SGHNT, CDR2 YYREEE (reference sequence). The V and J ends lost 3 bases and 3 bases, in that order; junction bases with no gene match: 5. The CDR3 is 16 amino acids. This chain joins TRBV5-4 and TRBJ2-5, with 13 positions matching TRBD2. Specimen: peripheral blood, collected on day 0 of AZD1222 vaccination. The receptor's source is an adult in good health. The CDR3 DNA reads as TGTGCCAGCAGCTCCGGGACTAGCGGGACCAAAGAGACCCAGTACTTC. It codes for CASSSGTSGTKETQYF.